The entry below gives a single T cell receptor (beta chain) sequence along with its context. The data belong to a study of blood T cell repertoires in COVID-19. Study as a whole: Samples representing acute and convalescent COVID-19 were sourced from the United States, Italy and Spain. T cells, B-cell-depleted T cells, or PBMCs supplied cDNA or gDNA.

Original processing notes: Quantification of nucleated cells was approximated via reference gene primer amplification. The protocol was immunoSEQ multiplex PCR, while the TCRdb copy is restricted to in-frame clones and leaves out a portion. The DNA was the basis for D and trimming; V, J and clone size are from that table. The sample shows more than 95,000 clones, 75% to 90% of them seen only once. The CDR3 covers 14 residues. The source of this sequence is a man aged 60 to 69 with acute or convalescent COVID-19. The chain links TRBV21-1 to TRBJ1-3; TRBD1 is the table's D call and was not checked against the DNA. TRBV21-1 is a documented pseudogene. The sequencing sample was made of peripheral blood. CDR3 sequence reads: CASLPSTAGNTIYF. Here the CDR3 DNA reads TGTGCCAGCCTGCCATCGACAGCAGGAAACACCATATATTTT.